This TCR beta chain was sequenced during a study of T cells after yellow fever vaccination. At the level of the study: Those fractions that held only low numbers of cells were prepared using the SMART-Seq v4 Ultra Low Input RNA kit.

Synthesis of TCR cDNA relied on 5'RACE template switching, which attached a universal primer site and UMIs. TCRdb fed the 5' RACE reads into MiXCR, producing one record per CDR3 protein. This table has 550,000 to 750,000 distinct CDR3 sequences, less than 15% appearing once. This clonotype appeared a few times. Its antigen is undetermined. Study results and limitations: Primary-vaccination clones mostly resurfaced post-booster (less than 98% CD4, roughly 90% CD8). High-abundance clonotypes from the bulk population could contaminate FACS-sorted repertoires.

This clonotype originated in a man younger than 45 who received the YFV17D yellow fever vaccine. The source was PBMCs, collected on the day of the yellow fever booster vaccination.

This CDR3 is CATSRDWGGSGEQYF. DNA of the CDR3: TGTGCCACCAGCAGAGATTGGGGAGGATCCGGCGAGCAGTACTTC. This chain uses TRBV15 with TRBJ2-7; tentatively, D is TRBD2 (6 bases). Trimming took off 0 bases at V and 6 bases at J, with 15 bases between the two ends. The CDR3 covers 15 residues. CDR1 LNHNV and CDR2 YYDKDF come from the germline V gene (reference sequence).